A selection of T cell receptor beta chains follows, all from one sample in a study of blood T cell repertoires in COVID-19. The protocol was immunoSEQ multiplex PCR, while the TCRdb copy is restricted to in-frame clones and leaves out a portion. The repertoire holds around 100,000 clones, with approximately 84% as singletons. The sequenced sample consisted of peripheral blood. These receptors all come from a woman aged 55-70 years with acute or convalescent COVID-19. CDR3s include the opening cysteine and the closing phenylalanine or tryptophan. A D gene is named only where the DNA matches it firmly. Size tells how often a clone was seen (once, few, many) or the class of an expanded clone, and some rows leave it out.

TGTGCCAGCAGTACCGTTAAGCGTAACTATGGCTACACCTTC,CASSTVKRNYGYTF,TRBV28,TRBJ1-2,-,-
TGTGCCAGCAGTCCTCCAGGGATGGCTGGGGCCAACGTCCTGACTTTC,CASSPPGMAGANVLTF,TRBV28,TRBJ2-6,-,-
TGTGCCAGCAGCCGAAACCGACAGGGGGTAAACACTGAAGCTTTCTTT,CASSRNRQGVNTEAFF,TRBV4-2,TRBJ1-1,-,TRBD1
TGTGCCAGCAGACTAGCGGGGGGGCAGTGGGAGCAGTTCTTC,CASRLAGGQWEQFF,TRBV28,TRBJ2-1,-,TRBD2
TGCGCCAGCAGCTCCGGGGCGGGGGGGCTACAAGAGACCCAGTACTTC,CASSSGAGGLQETQYF,TRBV5-1,TRBJ2-5,-,TRBD2
TGTGCCAGCAGCTTGGGCCGACTAGTGAACTTC,CASSLGRLVNF,TRBV7-3,TRBJ2-7,-,-
TGTGCCAGCAGCTTGGAGTCTAATGAAAAACTGTTTTTT,CASSLESNEKLFF,TRBV11-3,TRBJ1-4,-,-
TGTGCCAGTAGTACCACAGGGAGGGGCTATGGCTACACCTTC,CASSTTGRGYGYTF,TRBV19,TRBJ1-2,-,-
TGTGCCAGCTCACCGTCGGGGGGTTTTAGTGAAGCTTTCTTT,CASSPSGGFSEAFF,TRBV18,TRBJ1-1,-,-
TGTGCCAGCAGCCTCTCCGGGACTCGAGGGGTTTACACCTTC,CASSLSGTRGVYTF,TRBV3-1/TRBV3-2,TRBJ1-2,-,-
TGTGCCAGCAGTTACCGACGGACAGGGGGAAAAGACACTGAAGCTTTCTTT,CASSYRRTGGKDTEAFF,TRBV6-2/TRBV6-3,TRBJ1-1,-,TRBD1
TGTGCCAGCAGCTTAACGCCGGTCTCAGGGTTCTATGGCTACACCTTC,CASSLTPVSGFYGYTF,TRBV7-3,TRBJ1-2,-,-
TGTGCCAGCAGTTCAGATTGGCCCCAGCATTTT,CASSSDWPQHF,TRBV12-3/TRBV12-4,TRBJ1-5,-,-
TGTGCCACCAGCAGAGATCCTACAGGGTCTGGAAACACCATATATTTT,CATSRDPTGSGNTIYF,TRBV15,TRBJ1-3,once,-
TGCAGTGCTAGTTTGGGGGGGAGGGAAAAACTGTTTTTT,CSASLGGREKLFF,TRBV20-1,TRBJ1-4,few,-
TGTGCCAGCAGCCCGCGGGGAACCTACGAGCAGTACTTC,CASSPRGTYEQYF,TRBV7-2,TRBJ2-7,-,-
TGTGCCAGCAGCCCCAGTACAACTAATGAAAAACTGTTTTTT,CASSPSTTNEKLFF,TRBV11-2,TRBJ1-4,once,-
TGTGCCAGCAGCTCTTGGGAGACAGGCACCTACGAGCAGTACTTC,CASSSWETGTYEQYF,TRBV3-1/TRBV3-2,TRBJ2-7,-,-
TGTGCCACCAGTGATCCCGGGACTAGCGCGACAGATACGCAGTATTTT,CATSDPGTSATDTQYF,TRBV24-1,TRBJ2-3,-,TRBD2
TGTGCCAGTAGTCCGCTACAGGGGGACTATGGCTACACCTTC,CASSPLQGDYGYTF,TRBV19,TRBJ1-2,-,TRBD1
TGCGCCAGCAGCTTGGCCTGGCAGATGAACACTGAAGCTTTCTTT,CASSLAWQMNTEAFF,TRBV5-1,TRBJ1-1,-,-
TGCAGCGTTGCGAGGACCGGGGAGCTGTTTTTT,CSVARTGELFF,TRBV29-1,TRBJ2-2,-,-
TGTGCCAGCAGCGTAGAAGGACAGGGCACTTCCGGGTGCACCTTC,CASSVEGQGTSGCTF,TRBV9,TRBJ1-2,-,TRBD1
TGCGCCAGCAGCCTATGGCCAGACAGGGAAAATCAGCCCCAGCATTTT,CASSLWPDRENQPQHF,TRBV4-1,TRBJ1-5,-,TRBD1
TGTGCCAGCAGCCCAGAGCGGGTCACAGATACGCAGTATTTT,CASSPERVTDTQYF,TRBV9,TRBJ2-3,few,-
TGTGCCACTAGAGGAGGGGAGATGGTGGGTGGCTACACCTTC,CATRGGEMVGGYTF,TRBV6-5,TRBJ1-2,once,-
TGTGCCAGCAGCTTAGGAGTCCCTGGCAATCAGCCCCAGCATTTT,CASSLGVPGNQPQHF,TRBV7-2,TRBJ1-5,-,-
TGTGCCAGCAGTTTCGGGACAGTCGCTTATGGCTACACCTTC,CASSFGTVAYGYTF,TRBV6-5,TRBJ1-2,-,TRBD1